This TCR beta chain was identified in a study of cytomegalovirus exposure and HLA in healthy donors. With respect to this clone: Its antigen is not known. Germline is not matched at one junction end, which may reflect a read error.

CDR1 is SGHRS, CDR2 YFSETQ, per germline. There are 14 residues in the CDR3. PCR primers comprised 60 Vbeta and 13 Jbeta primers. Per the study methods: Roughly 11 million of the roughly 77 million unique TCR beta chains counted in a later analysis were shared. Clones were read by immunoSEQ multiplex PCR, and TCRdb kept only the in-frame ones, dropping some. The DNA gave D and trimming, while V, J and clone size come from that table. The table lists about 170,000 clones, around 73% of them singletons. Findings and limits, study-wide: The study designated 150 or so TCR beta chains cytomegalovirus-associated. Being indistinguishable, some V segments were excluded, TRBV6-2 and TRBV6-3 among them.

The chain is built from TRBV5-1 and TRBJ2-7; 7 bases fit TRBD1. The sequencing input was PBMCs. The source of this sequence is a woman aged 18-35 years in good health and CMV-seropositive. The CDR3 region is CASSLGTASYEQCF. The CDR3 DNA reads TGCGCCAGCAGCCTCGGGACAGCCTCCTACGAGCAGTGCTTC.